The rows below give T cell receptor beta chains drawn from one sample of a study of T cell repertoires in cytomegalovirus infection. TCRdb recomputed calls from the reads with MiXCR, one row per CDR3 protein. The sample has approximately 700,000 distinct CDR3 sequences, 35% to 45% seen once. The sequenced material came from PBMCs. These receptors came from a human donor in good health (CMV status not recorded). Some clones in this sample may be carry-over from other donors' samples. The CDR3 runs from the conserved cysteine through the conserved F or W. A D gene is named only where the DNA matches it firmly. The size field is filled for only some rows; it gives once, few, many or a size class.

TRBV27,TRBJ2-1,.,12,few,CASSFNPDEQFF,TGTGCCAGCAGTTTTAACCCCGATGAGCAGTTCTTC
TRBV28,TRBJ2-3,TRBD2,14,.,CASRRGGLKDTQYF,TGTGCCAGCAGACGGGGGGGGCTTAAAGATACGCAGTATTTT
TRBV19,TRBJ1-5,.,18,.,CASSIGAWSSRYPQPQHF,TGTGCAAGTAGTATCGGTGCCTGGTCTTCCAGATACCCCCAGCCCCAGCATTTT
TRBV15,TRBJ2-5,TRBD2,18,.,CATSRAGTSGGRGETQYF,TGTGCCACCAGCAGAGCGGGGACTAGCGGGGGCAGGGGAGAGACCCAGTACTTC
TRBV25-1,TRBJ2-3,TRBD2,15,.,CASSAPGLAGVTQYF,TGTGCCAGCAGTGCACCGGGACTAGCGGGGGTTACGCAGTATTTT
TRBV2,TRBJ1-5,.,15,.,CASSEGRTNNQPQHF,TGTGCCAGCAGTGAAGGGCGGACAAACAATCAGCCCCAGCATTTT
TRBV27,TRBJ2-3,TRBD1,15,.,CASNTGTGGADTQYF,TGTGCCAGCAACACCGGGACAGGGGGTGCAGATACGCAGTATTTT
TRBV12-3/TRBV12-4,TRBJ1-2,TRBD1,16,.,CASSLVGTGVNYGYTF,TGTGCCAGCAGTTTAGTGGGGACAGGGGTTAACTATGGCTACACCTTC
TRBV20-1,TRBJ1-4,.,16,.,CSAAPKATGIGEKLFF,TGCAGTGCTGCACCTAAGGCGACAGGTATTGGCGAAAAACTGTTTTTT
TRBV28,TRBJ2-1,TRBD2,20,few,CASSLSRGTSGTAPLNEQFF,TGTGCCAGCAGTTTGAGTCGAGGGACTAGCGGAACAGCACCTCTTAATGAGCAGTTCTTC
TRBV7-2,TRBJ1-1,TRBD1,18,many,CASSYFGGTGPLGTEAFF,TGTGCCAGCAGCTATTTCGGGGGGACAGGCCCCTTAGGCACTGAAGCTTTCTTT
TRBV12-3/TRBV12-4,TRBJ1-1,.,13,.,CASGGRLNTEAFF,TGTGCCAGCGGGGGACGGTTAAACACTGAAGCTTTCTTT
TRBV6-1,TRBJ1-3,.,17,.,CASSPIIGGTSGNTIYF,TGTGCCAGCAGTCCTATCATCGGGGGGACCTCTGGAAACACCATATATTTT
TRBV6-1,TRBJ1-2,.,18,many,CASRNDASPAGGKYGYTF,TGTGCCAGCAGGAACGACGCTTCTCCCGCCGGAGGAAAATATGGCTACACCTTC
TRBV7-9,TRBJ2-5,.,15,.,CASSVIQGSGETQYF,TGTGCCAGCAGCGTAATACAGGGTTCGGGAGAGACCCAGTACTTC
TRBV6-7,TRBJ2-7,TRBD2,15,.,CASSYGLAETYEQYF,TGTGCCAGCAGCTATGGACTAGCGGAAACCTACGAGCAGTACTTC
TRBV19,TRBJ1-6,TRBD1,17,.,CASSTRQGSSMNSPLHF,TGTGCCAGTAGTACAAGACAGGGCTCGTCAATGAATTCACCCCTCCACTTT
TRBV15,TRBJ1-2,TRBD1,13,.,CATSRGQGYGYTF,TGTGCCACCAGCAGGGGACAGGGTTATGGCTACACCTTC
TRBV6-1,TRBJ1-2,TRBD1,13,.,CASRGDRGHGYTF,TGTGCCAGCAGAGGAGACAGGGGGCATGGCTACACCTTC
TRBV24-1,TRBJ2-2,.,15,few,CATSDLGLGTGELFF,TGTGCCACCAGTGATTTGGGGCTGGGCACCGGGGAGCTGTTTTTT
TRBV6-1,TRBJ2-7,TRBD1,15,.,CASSSGQAFGYEQYF,TGTGCCAGCAGCTCGGGACAGGCGTTTGGGTACGAGCAGTACTTC
TRBV10-1,TRBJ2-5,TRBD2,15,.,CASSETGLAGETQYF,TGCGCCAGCAGCGAAACGGGACTAGCGGGAGAGACCCAGTACTTC
TRBV7-2,TRBJ1-5,.,15,few,CASSLVAVGNQPQHF,TGTGCCAGCAGCTTAGTGGCGGTTGGCAATCAGCCCCAGCATTTT
TRBV2,TRBJ2-7,TRBD2,15,few,CASSPTSGSPYEQYF,TGTGCCAGCAGCCCGACTAGCGGGAGTCCCTACGAGCAGTACTTC
TRBV7-8,TRBJ1-1,.,16,.,CASSLWSDGMHTEAFF,TGTGCCAGCAGCTTATGGTCTGACGGCATGCACACTGAAGCTTTCTTT
TRBV19,TRBJ2-6,TRBD1,18,few,CASSIGTGVKPGANVLTF,TGTGCCAGTAGTATAGGTACAGGGGTAAAGCCTGGGGCCAACGTCCTGACTTTC
TRBV3-1,TRBJ2-3,TRBD2,17,.,CASSSRPPGLVTDTQYF,TGTGCCAGCAGCTCCCGGCCACCGGGACTAGTCACAGATACGCAGTATTTT
TRBV7-2,TRBJ2-5,.,14,few,CASSTGPIQETQYF,TGTGCCAGCAGCACCGGACCGATACAAGAGACCCAGTACTTC